Presented here are 19 T cell receptor beta chains from one specimen sequenced in a study of blood T cell repertoires in COVID-19 (dated by TCRdb to 2020 to 2021). Libraries were built with the immunoSEQ multiplex PCR assay. TCRdb stores this immuneACCESS table with in-frame sequences only. Part of the clones is absent; in the studies checked, under half of the shortfall reflects unresolved V genes, and no reason is known for the rest. The sample table contains some 350,000 clones; only one count was recorded for approximately 87% of them. The top ten clonotypes cover about 5.7% of the sample. Sequenced: PBMCs or T cells enriched from blood (not recorded which). The receptor source for this set is a woman aged 25 to 39 who had recovered from COVID-19.

At least ten counts were recorded for this clone. This chain uses TRBV7-8 with TRBJ2-1, with 11 bases matching TRBD2. V trimming: 0 bases; J trimming: 4 bases; junction bases outside the gene matches: 8. The CDR3 runs to 18 residues. CDR1 and CDR2 from the germline V gene are SGHVS and FQNEAQ. In nucleotides, the CDR3 is TGTGCCAGCAGCTTAGCGCGGTGGACTAGCGGGTTATACAATGAGCAGTTCTTC. This gives the protein CASSLARWTSGLYNEQFF.

This clone has just one count. The rearrangement uses TRBV19 and TRBJ1-6; D remains unclear. The CDR3 spans 15 residues. CDR1 is LNHDA and CDR2 is SQIVND in the germline V gene (reference sequence). Trimming removed 0 bases from V and 14 bases from J, with 17 bases in between. The CDR3 DNA reads as TGTGCCAGTAGTATAGATCGGGAACGGTCAGACACCCTCCACTTT. This gives the protein CASSIDRERSDTLHF.

The chain is built from TRBV6-6 and TRBJ1-3, with D possibly being TRBD1 (5 bases). V lost 5 bases and J 2 bases, leaving 22 bases between the germline ends. Germline CDR1 reads MNHNY; CDR2 reads SVGAGI (reference sequence). The CDR3 runs to 18 residues. In DNA form, the CDR3 reads TGTGCCAGCAGTCGGGACTTTTCAGGAGGCGTGCCTGGAAACACCATATATTTT. Its translation: CASSRDFSGGVPGNTIYF.

The chain couples TRBV4-1 to TRBJ1-2; D gene unclear. This CDR3 spans 16 amino acids. The V gene's germline CDR1 is MGHRA and CDR2 YSYEKL. Trimming left V 0 bases short and J 3 bases short, with 14 bases between. CDR3 in DNA: TGCGCCAGCAGCCAAGAAAACCGGGCCGGGGACTATGGCTACACCTTC. Translating it yields CASSQENRAGDYGYTF.

The V call is TRBV6-5, the J call TRBJ1-5; unclear D gene. This CDR3 comprises 15 residues. The germline CDR1 and CDR2 sequences are MNHEY and SVGAGI. Trimming pared 2 bases from V and 1 base from J, leaving 9 bases between. CDR3 in amino acids: CASSYVGKSNQPQHF. CDR3 DNA sequence: TGTGCCAGCAGTTACGTCGGTAAAAGCAATCAGCCCCAGCATTTT.

This rearrangement joins TRBV4-1 to TRBJ2-5; TRBD1 might be the D (8 bases). Germline V gene data show CDR1 as MGHRA and CDR2 as YSYEKL. The germline V and J ends were trimmed by 2 bases and 4 bases, with 17 bases remaining between them. CDR3 length: 16 amino acids. DNA of the CDR3: TGCGCCAGCAGCCAACCGAGGACAGGGAGGGGAGAGACCCAGTACTTC. Encoded protein: CASSQPRTGRGETQYF.

The V and J genes are TRBV30 and TRBJ1-2; D is unclear. Germline V CDR1 and CDR2: GTSNPN, SVGIG (reference sequence). This CDR3 spans 12 amino acids. The V gene lost 3 bases and the J gene lost 1 base, with 6 bases spanning the gap. The CDR3 DNA reads TGTGCCTGGAGAGACAATAACTATGGCTACACCTTC. Amino acid sequence: CAWRDNNYGYTF.

This clone is a singleton in its sample. The chain joins TRBV5-6 to TRBJ2-3, with 13 bases matching TRBD2. This CDR3 is built from 16 residues. After removal of 3 bases from V and 8 bases from J, the junction contained 9 bases not matched to a gene. Germline loops: CDR1 SGHDT, CDR2 YYEEEE. DNA of the CDR3: TGTGCCAGCAGCTGGAAACTAGCGGGGGGGCCGGGTACGCAGTATTTT. The encoded protein is CASSWKLAGGPGTQYF. Using reference TRBV5-6 and TRBJ2-3 for the parts outside the CDR3, the full variable domain is DAGVTQSPTHLIKTRGQQVTLRCSPKSGHDTVSWYQQALGQGPQFIFQYYEEEERQRGNFPDRFSGHQFPNYSSELNVNALLLGDSALYLCASSWKLAGGPGTQYFGPGTRLTVL.

The chain couples TRBV30 to TRBJ1-4; no clear D. The CDR3 is 15 residues long. V lost 2 bases to trimming and J lost 8 bases, with 18 bases between them. Germline V gene data show CDR1 as GTSNPN and CDR2 as SVGIG (reference sequence). The CDR3 sequence: CAWSFVAGIGEKLFF. CDR3 sequence (DNA): TGTGCCTGGAGTTTCGTGGCGGGGATAGGCGAAAAACTGTTTTTT. Filled out from reference TRBV30 and TRBJ1-4, the complete variable domain reads SQTIHQWPATLVQPVGSPLSLECTVEGTSNPNLYWYRQAAGRGLQLLFYSVGIGQISSEVPQNLSASRPQDRQFILSSKKLLLSDSGFYLCAWSFVAGIGEKLFFGSGTQLSVL.

The CDR3 sequence is CASSQRTGLIYEQFF. The CDR3 DNA is TGTGCCAGCAGTCAGAGGACAGGCCTGATTTATGAGCAGTTCTTC. The chain carries TRBV28 and TRBJ2-1; TRBD1 aligns across 7 bases. Unmatched junction bases numbered 12, after V lost 5 bases and J lost 8 bases. The CDR3 runs 15 residues. Germline V lookup: CDR1 MDHEN, CDR2 SYDVKM. The variable domain in full, with the rest retrieved from reference TRBV28 and TRBJ2-1, is DVKVTQSSRYLVKRTGEKVFLECVQDMDHENMFWYRQDPGLGLRLIYFSYDVKMKEKGDIPEGYSVSREKKERFSLILESASTNQTSMYLCASSQRTGLIYEQFFGPGTRLTVL.

The chain couples TRBV11-1 to TRBJ1-1; tentative D call: TRBD1 (6 bases). The CDR3 sequence is 16 residues long. CDR1 and CDR2 from the germline V gene are SGHAT and FQDESV (reference sequence). V lost 7 bases and J 0 bases, leaving 18 bases between the germline ends. This chain's CDR3 is CASTPGKGGLNTEAFF. The DNA for the CDR3 is TGTGCCAGCACCCCGGGTAAAGGGGGACTGAACACTGAAGCTTTCTTT.

The chain uses TRBV18 and TRBJ1-4, with 7 bases that match TRBD1. This CDR3 region has 14 residues. CDR1 KGHSH and CDR2 LQKENI come from the germline V gene. J lost 8 bases, V lost 2 bases, and 5 bases had no gene match. CDR3 sequence: CASSPDRDTEKLFF. CDR3 DNA sequence: TGTGCCAGCTCACCAGACAGGGACACCGAAAAACTGTTTTTT.

This clone was recorded a few times. The chain combines TRBV7-3 with TRBJ2-2; the D gene is possibly TRBD1 (5 bases). Germline CDR1 is SGHTA and CDR2 is FQGTGA. This CDR3 has 14 amino acids. The ends were cut back, 4 bases at V and 2 bases at J, with 8 bases in the middle. CDR3 sequence reads: CASSSRVNTGELFF. In DNA, the CDR3 is TGTGCCAGCAGCTCCAGGGTAAACACCGGGGAGCTGTTTTTT.

This rearrangement joins TRBV5-1 to TRBJ2-1; 14 nucleotides agree with TRBD2. V trimming: 3 bases; J trimming: 8 bases; junction bases outside the gene matches: 16. This CDR3 is 19 amino acids long. Germline V CDR1 and CDR2: SGHRS, YFSETQ. For the CDR3, the DNA is TGCGCCAGCAGCTCGATGACTAGCGGGGGGGCGTATCTTGGCCATGAGCAGTTCTTC. Translating it yields CASSSMTSGGAYLGHEQFF.

The J gene is TRBJ1-5, the V gene TRBV5-6; TRBD1 aligns across 7 bases. Germline CDR1 SGHDT, CDR2 YYEEEE. The J segment lost 3 bases and the V segment lost 0 bases, leaving 6 bases of the junction unmatched. There are 16 residues in the CDR3. CDR3 coding DNA: TGTGCCAGCAGCTTGGCCACAGGGGAACTCAATCAGCCCCAGCATTTT. It is translated as CASSLATGELNQPQHF.

This clone has a single count. V and J are TRBV5-1 and TRBJ2-3; 10 bases align to TRBD2. In germline, CDR1 is SGHRS, CDR2 YFSETQ. The CDR3 runs to 15 residues. V trimming: 2 bases; J trimming: 2 bases; junction bases outside the gene matches: 2. This CDR3 reads CASSFGLAVTDTQYF. CDR3 bases: TGCGCCAGCAGCTTCGGACTAGCGGTCACAGATACGCAGTATTTT.

This clone was counted at least ten times. The chain combines TRBV3-1 (or the pseudogene TRBV3-2) with TRBJ2-3; TRBD2 is a possible D gene (7 bases). Trimming pared 5 bases from V and 8 bases from J, leaving 11 bases between. The CDR3 spans 12 residues. Germline V lookup: CDR1 LGHDT, CDR2 YNNKEL (reference sequence). CDR3: CASSSRGGTQYF. CDR3 sequence (DNA): TGTGCCAGCAGCTCGAGGGGGGGTACGCAGTATTTT.

The rearrangement uses TRBV7-6 and TRBJ2-5; possibly TRBD1 for D (6 bases). The CDR3 contains 16 residues. Germline V gives CDR1 SGHVS, CDR2 FNYEAQ. Trimming removed 1 base at V and 7 bases at J, with 19 bases between. DNA for the CDR3: TGTGCCAGCAGCTTAGTTCCCCAGGGGCGAGGGGGGACCCAGTACTTC. As protein: CASSLVPQGRGGTQYF.

V and J are TRBV6-5 and TRBJ2-1, with D perhaps matching TRBD1 (6 bases). V gave up 2 bases and J gave up 7 bases, with 18 bases separating them. The CDR3 sequence is 16 residues long. Germline V gene lookup returns CDR1 MNHEY and CDR2 SVGAGI. In DNA, the CDR3 is TGTGCCAGCAGTTACCCGGGACATAATTTACAAAATGAGCAGTTCTTC. Translation gives CASSYPGHNLQNEQFF.